This T cell receptor (beta chain) was found in a study of CD8+CD57+ T cells in acquired aplastic anemia. Per germline, CDR1 MNHEY and CDR2 SVGAGI. This CDR3 spans 13 amino acids. Trimming removed 4 bases at V and 2 bases at J, with 9 bases between. This clonotype was observed at least ten times. Patients sequenced had flow cytometry evidence of CD8+CD57+ cell expansion. Profiles of TCR beta VDJ and CDR3 were generated from a genomic DNA template. TCRdb analysed the reads with MiXCR anew, one entry per CDR3 protein. The sample gives 150,000 to 200,000 distinct CDR3 sequences, around 52% of which show up once; over 25% is in the top ten.

The source of this sequence is a human donor with aplastic anemia. The gene calls are TRBV6-5 and TRBJ2-7; possibly TRBD1 for D (5 bases). The sequenced material came from sorted CD4+, CD8+, or CD8+CD57+ T cells (not recorded which) from PBMCs. CDR3: CASSFDRTYEQYF. As DNA, the CDR3 is TGTGCCAGCAGTTTCGACAGAACCTACGAGCAGTACTTC.